The 6 T cell receptor beta chains in this list originate from one sample, sequenced in a study of cytomegalovirus exposure and HLA in healthy donors. Primers: 60 Vbeta forward and 13 Jbeta reverse. Sequencing used immunoSEQ multiplex PCR; TCRdb keeps in-frame clones, though not all of them. The top ten clones hold over 1.5% of a sample with under 200,000 clones, around 83% of them seen once. Sequencing was done on a sample of PBMCs. All receptors derive from a man aged 35 to 55 in good health and CMV-seropositive.

This chain uses TRBV6-5 with TRBJ1-5, with D possibly being TRBD1 (6 bases). The CDR3 covers 15 residues. Germline loops: CDR1 MNHEY, CDR2 SVGAGI. The V and J ends lost 4 bases and 0 bases respectively, with 10 bases between them. The DNA of the CDR3 is TGTGCCAGCAGTTCCAGGGGCAGTAGCAATCAGCCCCAGCATTTT. Its translation is CASSSRGSSNQPQHF.

The chain couples TRBV18 to TRBJ2-7; 10 bases agree with TRBD1. From germline, CDR1 is KGHSH and CDR2 LQKENI. V lost 2 bases, J lost 2 bases, and 3 bases stayed unmatched. The CDR3 is 15 residues long. This CDR3 reads CASSPGQGVTYEQYF. CDR3 DNA sequence: TGTGCCAGCTCACCAGGACAGGGGGTTACCTACGAGCAGTACTTC.

The chain is built from TRBV28 and TRBJ1-1; 10 bases fit TRBD1. The CDR3 is 15 residues long. Per the germline V gene, CDR1 is MDHEN and CDR2 is SYDVKM. The V gene end was trimmed by 4 bases and the J gene end by 3 bases; junction bases not matched to a gene: 5. The CDR3 protein is CASSSVDRGDTEAFF. CDR3 coding DNA: TGTGCCAGCAGTTCGGTGGACAGGGGGGACACTGAAGCTTTCTTT.

This chain links TRBV7-3 with TRBJ2-7; 8 bases line up with TRBD2. J gave up 1 base and V 3 bases, and 8 bases lay outside the gene matches. There are 16 residues in the CDR3. The germline CDR1 and CDR2 sequences are SGHTA and FQGTGA. The CDR3 DNA sequence: TGTGCCAGCAGCTTGGGGGCGGGAGGCTTGTCCTACGAGCAGTACTTC. Encoded protein: CASSLGAGGLSYEQYF.

This sequence joins TRBV2 and TRBJ2-1; 10 bases match TRBD2. The CDR3 contains 14 residues. Germline CDR1 is SNHLY and CDR2 is FYNNEI. V lost 6 bases to trimming and J lost 7 bases; unmatched junction nucleotides: 6. CDR3 amino acids: CASRLAGASNEQFF. Here the CDR3 DNA reads TGTGCCAGCAGGCTAGCGGGAGCATCGAATGAGCAGTTCTTC.

The J gene is TRBJ1-2, the V gene TRBV7-2; TRBD1 is a possible D gene (5 bases). The CDR3 sequence is 16 residues long. The V gene's germline CDR1 is SGHTA and CDR2 FQGNSA. V lost 1 base to trimming and J lost 3 bases, with 15 bases between them. The CDR3 bases are TGTGCCAGCAGCTTAGGGACAATAGGGTGGCACTATGGCTACACCTTC. Its protein product is CASSLGTIGWHYGYTF.